The text below deals with one T cell receptor (beta chain). This sample is part of a study of cytomegalovirus exposure and HLA in healthy donors. The PCR employed 60 Vbeta primers together with 13 Jbeta primers. The protocol was immunoSEQ multiplex PCR, while the TCRdb copy is restricted to in-frame clones and leaves out a portion. This repertoire includes 100,000 to 150,000 clones. The CDR3 extends over 14 amino acids. CDR1 is MNHNY and CDR2 is SVGAGI in the germline V gene (reference sequence). The receptor was derived from a woman aged 40-49 years in good health and CMV-seropositive. The J gene is TRBJ2-5, the V gene TRBV6-6; tentatively, D is TRBD1 (6 bases). The DNA matches TRBJ2-7 better at its end, which makes the J call doubtful. Sequencing input: PBMCs. CDR3 sequence reads: CASSASGQYYEQYF. The CDR3 region has the DNA TGTGCCAGCAGTGCCTCCGGACAGTACTACGAGCAGTACTTC.